The T cell receptor (beta chain) under discussion was sequenced for a study of blood T cell repertoires in COVID-19. Study details: Sample material is recorded as cDNA or gDNA derived from T cells, B-cell-depleted T cells, or PBMCs.

In the source study's methods: Researchers report that nucleated cell counts were estimated from reference gene primer amplification. Repertoires were generated with immunoSEQ multiplex PCR, while TCRdb's copy carries only in-frame clones and drops some. From that table come the V and J calls and clone size; the DNA was used to work out D and trimming. The sample lists around 88,000 clones, 90% seen once, with more than 1.5% in the top ten. This clone was counted between two and nine times. What was sequenced was peripheral blood. The sequence derives from a man aged 55-75 years with acute or convalescent COVID-19.

CDR3 DNA: TGTGCCAGCAGCTTAGGGGCAACTAGCGGCGAGCAGTACTTC. Translated, it gives CASSLGATSGEQYF. The gene calls are TRBV7-8 and TRBJ2-7; TRBD2 matches 8 bases. This CDR3 is 14 amino acids long. V lost 1 base to trimming and J lost 6 bases; unmatched junction nucleotides: 5. Germline CDR1 and CDR2: SGHVS and FQNEAQ.